The 29 T cell receptor beta chains presented below share a single source sample, sequenced in a study of blood T cell repertoires in COVID-19. Data came from immunoSEQ multiplex PCR; TCRdb stores just in-frame clones and leaves some out. The sample holds over 100,000 clones, around nine tenths seen once. The sequencing sample was made of peripheral blood. Receptors were obtained from a man between 35 and 55 years old with acute or convalescent COVID-19.

The J gene is TRBJ2-2, the V gene TRBV10-2; TRBD1 matches at 9 bases. The germline V gene encodes CDR1 WSHSY and CDR2 SAAADI. V shed 6 bases and J 3 bases; nucleotides not matched to a gene: 5. The CDR3 consists of 15 residues. CDR3 sequence: CASRRTGAYTGELFF. For the CDR3, the DNA is TGCGCCAGCAGACGGACAGGGGCGTACACCGGGGAGCTGTTTTTT.

The chain carries TRBV28 and TRBJ1-2; the D gene is possibly TRBD1 (6 bases). The length of the CDR3 is 14 residues. Germline V CDR1 and CDR2: MDHEN, SYDVKM. Trimming took 2 bases from V and 7 from J, leaving 14 bases between them. The CDR3: CASSLPGAHSGYTF. The CDR3 nucleotides are TGTGCCAGCAGTTTACCAGGGGCGCATAGTGGCTACACCTTC.

In the case of this clone: This sample includes further DNA sequences coding for the same CDR3. This chain uses TRBV27 with TRBJ2-7; tentative D call: TRBD1 (6 bases). Germline CDR1 MNHEY, CDR2 SMNVEV (reference sequence). Trimming left V 2 bases short and J 1 base short, with 9 bases between. This CDR3 is 14 amino acids long. DNA for the CDR3: TGTGCCAGCAGTTTAAACAGGGTATCCTACGAGCAGTACTTC. It encodes CASSLNRVSYEQYF.

The V gene is TRBV30, the J gene TRBJ2-6, with 9 bases fitting TRBD1. Germline CDR1 GTSNPN, CDR2 SVGIG (reference sequence). Trimming cost V 3 bases and J 0 bases; bases outside gene matches: 6. The length of the CDR3 is 17 residues. DNA of the CDR3: TGTGCCTGGAGGCCGGGACAGGGTGTCTCTGGGGCCAACGTCCTGACTTTC. Residues: CAWRPGQGVSGANVLTF.

The CDR3 nucleotides read TGTGCCACCAGCAACCTAACAGGTCCTGGAGGACTAGCGTTCTACGAGCAGTACTTC. It specifies CATSNLTGPGGLAFYEQYF. This chain connects TRBV15 to TRBJ2-7, with TRBD2 matching over 9 bases. After removal of 4 bases from V and 3 bases from J, the junction contained 19 bases not matched to a gene. Germline assignment: CDR1 LNHNV and CDR2 YYDKDF (reference sequence). The CDR3 runs to 19 residues.

The rearrangement links TRBV13 to TRBJ2-1; 7 bases fit TRBD1. The germline V gene has CDR1 PRHDT and CDR2 FYEKMQ (reference sequence). The trim removed 5 bases at V and 1 base at J, leaving 5 bases unmatched. This CDR3 has 15 residues. CDR3 nucleotide sequence: TGTGCCAGCAGCCCACAGGGGCTTTCCTACAATGAGCAGTTCTTC. The encoded protein is CASSPQGLSYNEQFF.

The chain employs TRBV4-2 and TRBJ1-5, with 9 bases matching TRBD1. Germline CDR1 LGHNA, CDR2 YNFKEQ. This CDR3 comprises 16 residues. With 0 bases clipped from V and 9 bases from J, the junction kept 9 bases outside the gene matches. CDR3 residues: CASSQETGGTPMPQHF. The CDR3, as DNA: TGTGCCAGCAGCCAAGAGACAGGGGGGACCCCGATGCCCCAGCATTTT.

The J gene is TRBJ1-1, the V gene TRBV29-1; no clear D. Germline-derived CDR1 and CDR2 are SQVTM and ANQGSEA. Trimming left V 2 bases short and J 7 bases short, with 11 bases between. This CDR3 contains 12 residues. CDR3 DNA: TGCAGCGTTGAATCCCACTCGAGTGAAGCTTTCTTT. As protein: CSVESHSSEAFF.

V is TRBV29-1 and J is TRBJ1-2; D is perhaps TRBD1 (6 bases). The CDR3 is 12 amino acids. V was pared by 4 bases and J by 4 bases, with 10 bases between. Germline-derived CDR1 and CDR2 are SQVTM and ANQGSEA. DNA for the CDR3: TGCAGCGTTGCGGGGGGCCTCTATGGCTACACCTTC. This gives the protein CSVAGGLYGYTF.

Concerning this clone itself: In the same sample, other DNA sequences code for this CDR3. The chain is built from TRBV30 and TRBJ1-1; D not resolved. The CDR3 runs to 14 residues. In germline, CDR1 is GTSNPN, CDR2 SVGIG (reference sequence). Trimming took 1 base from V and 1 from J, leaving 10 bases between them. DNA for the CDR3: TGTGCCTGGAGTGGGCGTGGGAGGAACACTGAAGCTTTCTTT. This translates into CAWSGRGRNTEAFF.

The chain is built from TRBV30 and TRBJ1-5; the D gene is possibly TRBD1 (6 bases). V was clipped by 0 bases and J by 5 bases, with 11 bases between them. The CDR3 has 14 amino acids. The germline gives CDR1 GTSNPN, CDR2 SVGIG (reference sequence). CDR3 in DNA: TGTGCCTGGAGTGTTACAGGGTCGCATCAGCCCCAGCATTTT. Encoded protein: CAWSVTGSHQPQHF.

V usage is TRBV21-1 and J usage is TRBJ2-7; TRBD1 was called by the table and not checked on the DNA. TRBV21-1 is marked as a pseudogene. There are 17 residues in the CDR3. CDR3 sequence reads: CASSKVFRTGVNYEQYF. The CDR3, as DNA: TGTGCCAGCAGCAAAGTATTCCGGACAGGGGTCAACTACGAGCAGTACTTC.

The chain recombines TRBV24-1 with TRBJ2-3; the D gene is possibly TRBD2 (5 bases). CDR1 is KGHDR, CDR2 SFDVKD, per germline. Deletions cut 4 bases from V and 6 bases from J, with 16 bases between. This CDR3 comprises 15 residues. The CDR3, as DNA: TGTGCCACCAGTGACCCTAGCCCCTTTGGGGATACGCAGTATTTT. Its protein product is CATSDPSPFGDTQYF.

The gene calls are TRBV6-4 and TRBJ2-2; 10 bases match TRBD1. With 7 bases clipped from V and 5 bases from J, the junction kept 7 bases outside the gene matches. CDR1 is MRHNA and CDR2 is SNTAGT in the germline V gene. This CDR3 spans 15 amino acids. In nucleotides, the CDR3 is TGTGCCAGCAAACCGGGACAGGGGATGACCGGGGAGCTGTTTTTT. Its protein is CASKPGQGMTGELFF.

The chain couples TRBV14 to TRBJ2-1, with D possibly TRBD2 on 6 matching bases. The V gene lost 0 bases and the J gene lost 1 base, with 13 bases spanning the gap. This CDR3 has 17 amino acids. Germline values: CDR1 SGHDN, CDR2 FVKESK. The CDR3 nucleotides are TGTGCCAGCAGCCAAGATCGAGGACTAACTTCCTACAATGAGCAGTTCTTC. Its protein product is CASSQDRGLTSYNEQFF.

The chain combines TRBV24-1 with TRBJ1-4; D is possibly TRBD1 (5 bases). The CDR3 is 13 amino acids. Germline V gene lookup returns CDR1 KGHDR and CDR2 SFDVKD. V lost 6 bases, J lost 7 bases, and 11 bases lay in between. DNA for the CDR3: TGTGCCACCAGTCGGCAGGGAGGTGAAAAACTGTTTTTT. This codes for CATSRQGGEKLFF.

J is TRBJ1-2 and V is TRBV30, with D tentatively TRBD1 (6 bases). This CDR3 is built from 15 residues. The V end lost 0 bases, the J end lost 4 bases, and 15 bases lay between the germline ends. From germline, CDR1 is GTSNPN and CDR2 SVGIG (reference sequence). CDR3 coding DNA: TGTGCCTGGAGTGTTCTGGGTGGACAGATCTATGGCTACACCTTC. Its protein product is CAWSVLGGQIYGYTF. The variable domain in full, completed from reference TRBV30 and TRBJ1-2, reads SQTIHQWPATLVQPVGSPLSLECTVEGTSNPNLYWYRQAAGRGLQLLFYSVGIGQISSEVPQNLSASRPQDRQFILSSKKLLLSDSGFYLCAWSVLGGQIYGYTFGSGTRLTVV.

CDR3 DNA sequence: TGTGCCAGCTCTCAGGGGATGAACACTGAAGCTTTCTTT. Amino acid sequence: CASSQGMNTEAFF. The V call is TRBV18, the J call TRBJ1-1; perhaps TRBD1 as D (6 bases). Trimming pared 6 bases from V and 0 bases from J, leaving 8 bases between. The CDR3 totals 13 residues. Germline V lookup: CDR1 KGHSH, CDR2 LQKENI.

V is TRBV30 and J is TRBJ2-3, with 7 positions matching TRBD1. Germline values: CDR1 GTSNPN, CDR2 SVGIG (reference sequence). Trimming cost V 3 bases and J 2 bases; bases outside gene matches: 5. This CDR3 has 14 amino acids. This CDR3 is CAWSRTGDTDTQYF. In DNA form, the CDR3 reads TGTGCCTGGAGCAGGACAGGAGACACAGATACGCAGTATTTT.

This clone turned up a few times. The rearrangement links TRBV5-1 to TRBJ1-1, with 11 bases matching TRBD1. With V trimmed by 1 base and J by 3 bases, 11 bases remained unmatched. From germline, CDR1 is SGHRS and CDR2 YFSETQ. The CDR3 is 18 residues long. The CDR3, as DNA: TGCGCCAGCAGCTTGCCGCGGACAGGGGGCCTGGAGCACACTGAAGCTTTCTTT. Translated: CASSLPRTGGLEHTEAFF.

Ten or more counts support this clone. Other DNA sequences of this sample code for an identical CDR3. The CDR3 DNA follows: TGTGCCAGCAGCCCTAGCGGGAACACAGATACGCAGTATTTT. It codes for CASSPSGNTDTQYF. The chain combines TRBV7-9 with TRBJ2-3, with 9 positions matching TRBD2. V shed 5 bases and J 2 bases; nucleotides not matched to a gene: 2. The CDR3 spans 14 residues. Germline V lookup: CDR1 SEHNR, CDR2 FQNEAQ (reference sequence).

This chain connects TRBV18 to TRBJ1-3, with no clear D. The germline V gene has CDR1 KGHSH and CDR2 LQKENI. The CDR3 is made up of 14 amino acids. V was cut by 3 bases and J by 0 bases, with 6 bases left in between. The CDR3 sequence is CASSPPGSGNTIYF. CDR3 nucleotides: TGTGCCAGCTCACCCCCAGGCTCTGGAAACACCATATATTTT.

The chain links TRBV9 to TRBJ2-5, with 8 nucleotides matching TRBD2. Germline-derived CDR1 and CDR2 are SGDLS and YYNGEE. The CDR3 covers 17 residues. Trimming took 0 bases from V and 5 from J; bases not matched to a gene: 12. This CDR3 is CASSVGAGATRLETQYF. The CDR3 DNA reads as TGTGCCAGCAGCGTAGGAGCGGGGGCGACCAGATTGGAGACCCAGTACTTC.

The gene calls are TRBV7-2 and TRBJ2-1; 10 bases agree with TRBD2. Germline CDR1 is SGHTA and CDR2 is FQGNSA. The trim removed 4 bases at V and 8 bases at J, leaving 11 bases unmatched. There are 16 residues in the CDR3. CDR3 protein: CASSWASGREGYEQFF. CDR3 DNA: TGTGCCAGCAGCTGGGCTAGCGGGAGAGAGGGTTATGAGCAGTTCTTC.

The J gene is TRBJ1-2, the V gene TRBV4-1; 8 bases align to TRBD1. V was pared by 3 bases and J by 7 bases, with 10 bases of the junction left unmatched. CDR1 and CDR2 from the germline V gene are MGHRA and YSYEKL. The CDR3 sequence is 15 residues long. CDR3 sequence (DNA): TGCGCCAGCAGCCAGATTCTGACAGGGGCGGGTGGCTACACCTTC. Translated: CASSQILTGAGGYTF.

This chain uses TRBV6-5 with TRBJ2-1; possible D gene TRBD1, 5 bases. V was cut by 0 bases and J by 8 bases, with 8 bases left in between. CDR1 is MNHEY and CDR2 is SVGAGI in the germline V gene. The CDR3 sequence is 13 residues long. This CDR3 is CASSYSVGDEQFF. DNA for the CDR3: TGTGCCAGCAGTTACTCGGTAGGGGATGAGCAGTTCTTC.

This chain connects TRBV29-1 to TRBJ1-2, with a tentative D call TRBD1 (5 bases). CDR1 is SQVTM and CDR2 is ANQGSEA in the germline V gene. Trimming left V 0 bases short and J 4 bases short, with 12 bases between. The CDR3 is 14 residues long. CDR3: CSVEDRGTSYGYTF. The CDR3 DNA follows: TGCAGCGTTGAAGATAGGGGCACCAGCTATGGCTACACCTTC.

The chain is built from TRBV7-2 and TRBJ2-2, with 7 bases aligning to TRBD1. Germline V lookup: CDR1 SGHTA, CDR2 FQGNSA. This CDR3 is built from 16 residues. Trimming took 0 bases from V and 5 from J; bases not matched to a gene: 6. The CDR3 DNA follows: TGTGCCAGCAGCTTAGCGTCAGGGGGATCGACCGGGGAGCTGTTTTTT. Protein sequence: CASSLASGGSTGELFF.

This chain links TRBV30 with TRBJ1-2; 7 nucleotides line up with TRBD1. Germline trimming cut 1 base from V and 2 bases from J; bases unmatched to any gene: 7. There are 15 residues in the CDR3. Germline V gene sequence: CDR1 GTSNPN, CDR2 SVGIG (reference sequence). CDR3 protein: CAWSEPTGKNYGYTF. CDR3 nucleotide sequence: TGTGCCTGGAGTGAACCGACAGGGAAAAACTATGGCTACACCTTC.